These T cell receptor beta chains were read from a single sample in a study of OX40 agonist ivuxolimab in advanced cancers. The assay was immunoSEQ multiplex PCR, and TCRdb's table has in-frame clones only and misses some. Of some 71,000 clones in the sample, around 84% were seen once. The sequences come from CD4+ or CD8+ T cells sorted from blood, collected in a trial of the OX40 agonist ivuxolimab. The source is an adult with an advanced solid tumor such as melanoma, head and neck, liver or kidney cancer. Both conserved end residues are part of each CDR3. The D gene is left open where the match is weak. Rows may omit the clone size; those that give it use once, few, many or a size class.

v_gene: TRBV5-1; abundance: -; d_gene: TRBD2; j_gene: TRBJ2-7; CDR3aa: CASSLFPREGDEQYF; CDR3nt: TGCGCCAGCAGCTTGTTTCCGCGGGAGGGCGACGAGCAGTACTTC
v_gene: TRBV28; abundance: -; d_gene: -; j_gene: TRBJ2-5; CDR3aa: CASSKPDVLRLLGTQYF; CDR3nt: TGTGCCAGCAGTAAACCCGATGTTCTCCGGCTGCTGGGGACCCAGTACTTC
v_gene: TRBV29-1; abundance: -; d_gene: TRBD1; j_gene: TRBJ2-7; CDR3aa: CSVETGGLYEQYF; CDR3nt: TGCAGCGTAGAGACAGGGGGTTTGTACGAACAGTACTTC
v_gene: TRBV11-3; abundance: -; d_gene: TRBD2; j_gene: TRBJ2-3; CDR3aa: CASSLGSTSGSSTDTQYF; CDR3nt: TGTGCCAGCAGCTTAGGCTCGACTAGCGGGAGTAGCACAGATACGCAGTATTTT
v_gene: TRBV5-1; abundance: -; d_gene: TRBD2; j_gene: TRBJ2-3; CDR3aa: CASSSGTSAFFTDTQYF; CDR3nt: TGCGCCAGCAGCTCCGGGACTAGTGCTTTTTTCACAGATACGCAGTATTTT
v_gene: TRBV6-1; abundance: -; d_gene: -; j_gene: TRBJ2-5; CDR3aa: CASRVTGAEETQYF; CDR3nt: TGTGCCAGCAGGGTTACAGGAGCTGAAGAGACCCAGTACTTC
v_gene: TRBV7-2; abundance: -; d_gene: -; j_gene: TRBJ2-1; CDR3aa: CASSLVLVHNEQFF; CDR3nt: TGTGCCAGCAGCTTAGTACTAGTACACAATGAGCAGTTCTTC
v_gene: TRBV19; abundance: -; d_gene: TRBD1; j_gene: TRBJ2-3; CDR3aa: CASSSTGADTQYF; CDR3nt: TGTGCCAGTAGTTCCACAGGGGCAGATACGCAGTATTTT
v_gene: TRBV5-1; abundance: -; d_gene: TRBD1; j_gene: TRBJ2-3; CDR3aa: CASSSGQATDTQYF; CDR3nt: TGCGCCAGCAGCTCCGGACAGGCGACAGATACGCAGTATTTT
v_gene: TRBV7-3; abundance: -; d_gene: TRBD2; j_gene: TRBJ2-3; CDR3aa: CASSLIHSGKYLDTQYF; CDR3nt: TGTGCCAGCAGCTTAATCCATAGCGGGAAATATTTGGATACGCAGTATTTT
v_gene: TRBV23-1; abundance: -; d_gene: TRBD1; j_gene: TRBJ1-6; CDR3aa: CASKDRGGFHSPLHF; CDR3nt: TGCGCCAGCAAAGACAGGGGTGGTTTCCATTCACCCCTCCACTTT
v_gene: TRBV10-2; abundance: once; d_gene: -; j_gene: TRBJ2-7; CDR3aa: CASSGSQGRGEQYF; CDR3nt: TGCGCCAGCAGTGGGTCACAGGGCCGGGGCGAGCAGTACTTC
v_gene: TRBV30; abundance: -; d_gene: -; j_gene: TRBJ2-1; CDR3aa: CAWNPGQNNEQFF; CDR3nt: TGTGCCTGGAACCCGGGGCAGAACAATGAGCAGTTCTTC
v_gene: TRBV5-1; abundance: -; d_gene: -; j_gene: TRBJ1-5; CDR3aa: CASSLGPMGNQPQHF; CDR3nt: TGCGCCAGCAGCCTCGGGCCCATGGGCAATCAGCCCCAGCATTTT
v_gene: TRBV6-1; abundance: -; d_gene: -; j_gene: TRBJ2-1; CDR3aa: CASSLATSSYNEQFF; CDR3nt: TGTGCCAGCAGTTTGGCGACCAGCTCCTACAATGAGCAGTTCTTC
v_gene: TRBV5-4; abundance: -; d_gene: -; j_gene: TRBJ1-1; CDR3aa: CASSLLQNTEAFF; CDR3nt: TGTGCCAGCAGCTTGTTGCAGAACACTGAAGCTTTCTTT
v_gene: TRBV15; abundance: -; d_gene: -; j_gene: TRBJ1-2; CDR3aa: CATSRDLQEGYTF; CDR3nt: TGTGCCACCAGCAGAGATCTGCAAGAAGGCTACACCTTC
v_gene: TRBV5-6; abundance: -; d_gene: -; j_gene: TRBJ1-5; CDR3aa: CASSLWQVPNQPQHF; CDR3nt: TGTGCCAGCAGCTTGTGGCAGGTTCCTAATCAGCCCCAGCATTTT
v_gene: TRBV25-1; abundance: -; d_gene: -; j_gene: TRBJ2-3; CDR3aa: CASRSTGSDTQYF; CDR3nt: TGTGCCAGCAGATCGACTGGCTCAGATACGCAGTATTTT
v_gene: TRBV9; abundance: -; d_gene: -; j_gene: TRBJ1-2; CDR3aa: CASSERTYNYGYTF; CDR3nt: TGTGCCAGCAGCGAGAGAACCTATAACTATGGCTACACCTTC
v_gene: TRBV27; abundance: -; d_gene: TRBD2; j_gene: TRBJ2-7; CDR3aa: CASSRIASGYLRNEQYF; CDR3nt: TGTGCCAGCAGTCGTATTGCTAGCGGTTACCTTCGTAACGAGCAGTACTTC
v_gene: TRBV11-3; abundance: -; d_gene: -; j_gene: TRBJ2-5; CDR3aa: CASSLGQVGGPEETQYF; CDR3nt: TGTGCCAGCAGCTTAGGCCAGGTGGGGGGGCCTGAGGAGACCCAGTACTTC
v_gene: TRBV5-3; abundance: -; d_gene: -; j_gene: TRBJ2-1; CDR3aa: CARSSGRDNEQFF; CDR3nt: TGTGCCAGAAGCTCCGGACGGGACAATGAGCAGTTCTTC
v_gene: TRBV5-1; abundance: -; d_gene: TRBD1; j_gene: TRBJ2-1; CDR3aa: CASSDGTGGSYNEQFF; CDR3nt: TGCGCCAGCAGCGACGGGACAGGGGGCTCCTACAATGAGCAGTTCTTC
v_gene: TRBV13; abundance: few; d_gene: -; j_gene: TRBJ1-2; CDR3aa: CASSLGTGGYTF; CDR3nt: TGTGCCAGCAGCTTGGGCACGGGGGGCTACACCTTC
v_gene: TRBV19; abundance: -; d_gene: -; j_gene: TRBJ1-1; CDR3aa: CASSIDGRGGRTEAFF; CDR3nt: TGTGCCAGTAGTATAGATGGAAGGGGAGGCAGGACTGAAGCTTTCTTT
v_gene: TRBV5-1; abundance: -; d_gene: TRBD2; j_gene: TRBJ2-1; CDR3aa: CASSFRAGVNYNEQFF; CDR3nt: TGCGCCAGCAGCTTTAGAGCGGGAGTCAACTACAATGAGCAGTTCTTC
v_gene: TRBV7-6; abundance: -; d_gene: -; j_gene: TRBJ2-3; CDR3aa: CASSPYSTDTQYF; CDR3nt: TGTGCCAGCAGCCCGTATAGCACAGATACGCAGTATTTT
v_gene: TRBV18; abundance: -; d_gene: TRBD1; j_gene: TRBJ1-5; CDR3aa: CASSLETGGSSRAQHF; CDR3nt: TGTGCCAGCTCACTGGAGACAGGGGGCTCAAGTAGGGCCCAGCATTTT
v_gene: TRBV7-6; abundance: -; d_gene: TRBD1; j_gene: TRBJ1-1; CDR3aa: CASSLVGFQGANTEAFF; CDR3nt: TGTGCCAGCAGCTTAGTAGGGTTCCAGGGGGCGAACACTGAAGCTTTCTTT
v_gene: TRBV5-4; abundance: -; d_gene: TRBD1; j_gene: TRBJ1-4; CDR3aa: CASSKVGQGGEEKLFF; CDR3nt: TGTGCCAGCAGCAAAGTGGGACAGGGAGGAGAAGAAAAACTGTTTTTT
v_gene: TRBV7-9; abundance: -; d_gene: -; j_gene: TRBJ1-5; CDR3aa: CASSLASPPQHF; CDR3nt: TGTGCCAGCAGCTTAGCCAGCCCGCCCCAGCATTTT
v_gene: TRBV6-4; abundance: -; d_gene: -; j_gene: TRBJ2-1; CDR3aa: CASSVRNRGGGNEQFF; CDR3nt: TGTGCCAGCAGTGTTAGAAACAGGGGAGGAGGTAATGAGCAGTTCTTC
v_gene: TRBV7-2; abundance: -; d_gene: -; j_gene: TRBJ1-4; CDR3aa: CASSTGPNEKLFF; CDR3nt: TGTGCCAGCAGCACCGGGCCTAATGAAAAACTGTTTTTT
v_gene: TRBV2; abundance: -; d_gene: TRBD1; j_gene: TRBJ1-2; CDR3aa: CASIPGVRQGGGYGYTF; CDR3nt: TGTGCCAGCATCCCGGGGGTCCGACAGGGAGGGGGCTATGGCTACACCTTC
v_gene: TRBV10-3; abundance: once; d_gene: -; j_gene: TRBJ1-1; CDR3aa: CAISEWGPSRDTEAFF; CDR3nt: TGTGCCATCAGTGAGTGGGGTCCCTCGAGGGACACTGAAGCTTTCTTT
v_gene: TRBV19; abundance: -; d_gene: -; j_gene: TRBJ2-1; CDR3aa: CASSMGLQGPQFF; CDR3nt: TGTGCCAGTAGTATGGGGCTTCAGGGGCCCCAGTTCTTC